This TCR beta chain originates from a study of blood T cell repertoires in COVID-19. Sequenced by immunoSEQ multiplex PCR; TCRdb stores in-frame clones only, minus some. The sample holds tens of thousands of clones, approximately 86% seen once. V was trimmed by 5 bases and J by 5 bases, leaving 18 bases between them. Germline V lookup: CDR1 ENHRY, CDR2 SYGVKD. This CDR3 has 15 residues. Specimen: peripheral blood. V and J are TRBV10-3 and TRBJ1-2, with a possible D match to TRBD1 (6 bases). The receptor's source is a man between 60 and 70 years old with acute or convalescent COVID-19. The CDR3 bases are TGTGCCATCAGTCCCTCGGACAGCCTAACTTATGGCTACACCTTC. This codes for CAISPSDSLTYGYTF.